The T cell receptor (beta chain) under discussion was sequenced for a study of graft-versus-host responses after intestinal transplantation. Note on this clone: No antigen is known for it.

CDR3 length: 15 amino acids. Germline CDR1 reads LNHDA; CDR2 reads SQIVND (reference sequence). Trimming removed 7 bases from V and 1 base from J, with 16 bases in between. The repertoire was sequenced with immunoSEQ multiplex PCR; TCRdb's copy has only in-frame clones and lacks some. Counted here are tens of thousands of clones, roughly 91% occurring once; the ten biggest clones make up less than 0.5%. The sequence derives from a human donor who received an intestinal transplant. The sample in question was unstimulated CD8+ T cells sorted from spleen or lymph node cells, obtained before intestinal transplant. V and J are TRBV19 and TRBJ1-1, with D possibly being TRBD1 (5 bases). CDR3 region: CASIAWGGSNTEAFF. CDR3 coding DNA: TGTGCCAGTATCGCGTGGGGGGGGTCGAACACTGAAGCTTTCTTT.